This T cell receptor (beta chain) was captured in a study of CD8 T cells in Susac syndrome. TEMRA cells were FACS-enriched, unlike CD8+ and CD4+ T cells, which were negatively isolated. With random hexamers, reverse transcription was performed on about 0.5 to 1 ug of RNA. TCRdb called the immunoSEQ multiplex PCR reads again in MiXCR, with one record for every CDR3 protein. Among tens of thousands of distinct CDR3 sequences listed, roughly 93% were seen once. Germline CDR1 is SGHTA and CDR2 is FQGNSA. The CDR3 is made up of 14 amino acids. The V end lost 2 bases, the J end lost 6 bases, and 13 bases lay between the germline ends.

The TCR comes from a human donor with Susac syndrome. The sample comprised CD4+ T cells from PBMCs. This chain connects TRBV7-2 to TRBJ1-1, with D possibly being TRBD1 (6 bases). CDR3 bases: TGTGCCAGCAGCTTAACAGGGCTGAGCGCTGAAGCTTTCTTT. Its translation: CASSLTGLSAEAFF.